A selection of T cell receptor beta chains follows, all from one sample in a study of graft-versus-host responses after intestinal transplantation. No antigen is known for these receptors. Libraries were prepared by immunoSEQ multiplex PCR; TCRdb keeps only in-frame clonotypes and omits some of them. The sample gives about 88,000 clones, about 95% of which show up once; 0.15% to 0.2% is in the top ten. This specimen was unstimulated CD4+ T cells sorted from spleen or lymph node cells, taken before transplant. The receptors come from a human donor who was the organ donor for an intestinal transplant. Each CDR3 is given without its conserved first and last residue.

V gene: TRBV13
J gene: TRBJ2-3
CDR3 protein: ASSFSRAATDTQY

V gene: TRBV10-3
J gene: TRBJ2-1
CDR3 protein: AIMGQGDHEQF

V gene: TRBV6-5
J gene: TRBJ2-3
CDR3 protein: ASSFLGALTDTQY

V gene: TRBV6-5
J gene: TRBJ2-7
CDR3 protein: ASSRPGQVHEQY

V gene: TRBV6-1
J gene: TRBJ1-3
CDR3 protein: ASSEAPGFTGNTIY

V gene: TRBV30
J gene: TRBJ2-2
CDR3 protein: AWHRGELF

V gene: TRBV27
J gene: TRBJ2-1
CDR3 protein: ATRPYRVTNEQF

V gene: TRBV19
J gene: TRBJ1-6
CDR3 protein: ASSIRKSAGKGNSPLH

V gene: TRBV5-1
J gene: TRBJ1-6
CDR3 protein: ASSLGQGGNSPLH

V gene: TRBV7-9
J gene: TRBJ2-7
CDR3 protein: ASSPLGQGVYEQY

V gene: TRBV5-6
J gene: TRBJ1-4
CDR3 protein: ASSLAGTGSNEKLL

V gene: TRBV4-1
J gene: TRBJ2-1
CDR3 protein: ASSQGGNEQF

V gene: TRBV19
J gene: TRBJ2-2
CDR3 protein: ASSPGGGGTGELF

V gene: TRBV7-6
J gene: TRBJ2-7
CDR3 protein: ASSLDSPYEQY

V gene: TRBV5-8
J gene: TRBJ1-1
CDR3 protein: ASSLRGSTEAF

V gene: TRBV6-5
J gene: TRBJ1-5
CDR3 protein: ASSSGIGNQPQH

V gene: TRBV19
J gene: TRBJ2-3
CDR3 protein: ASSIYGTTGYTQY

V gene: TRBV10-1
J gene: TRBJ1-4
CDR3 protein: ASSAGINEKLF

V gene: TRBV9
J gene: TRBJ1-2
CDR3 protein: ASSVGTNYGYT

V gene: TRBV27
J gene: TRBJ1-1
CDR3 protein: ASSRTENTEAF